A single sample is the source of the 26 T cell receptor beta chains below, sequenced in a study of OX40 agonist ivuxolimab in advanced cancers. The library relied on the immunoSEQ multiplex PCR assay. TCRdb holds this immuneACCESS table with in-frame rearrangements only. Some clones are missing; in checked studies, unresolved V genes explain under half, and the rest has no known cause. The sample table lists about 20,000 clones, 65% to 85% of them with a count of one. In total, the top ten clones hold around 35% of the sample. The sample was CD4+ or CD8+ T cells sorted from blood, taken in a trial of the OX40 agonist ivuxolimab. The receptors were gathered from an adult with an advanced solid tumor such as melanoma, head and neck, liver or kidney cancer.

J is TRBJ2-5 and V is TRBV10-1; 7 bases agree with TRBD2. Trimming took 2 bases from V and 6 from J; bases not matched to a gene: 3. This CDR3 has 13 amino acids. Germline loops: CDR1 WNHNN, CDR2 SYGVQD (reference sequence). The CDR3 DNA sequence: TGCGCCAGCAGTGAGGGGACTACGCAGACCCAGTACTTC. Its protein is CASSEGTTQTQYF.

This chain joins TRBV7-5 and TRBJ1-1; TRBD1 is the table's D call and was not checked against the DNA. TRBV7-5 is a recognized pseudogene. The CDR3 is made up of 17 amino acids. The CDR3 here is CARSLALLQGRNTEAFF. The CDR3 coding sequence is TGTGCCAGAAGCTTAGCTTTACTACAGGGGAGGAACACTGAAGCTTTCTTT.

V usage is TRBV27 and J usage is TRBJ1-6, with D perhaps matching TRBD1 (5 bases). The CDR3 sequence is 16 residues long. The ends were cut back, 3 bases at V and 7 bases at J, with 16 bases in the middle. The germline gives CDR1 MNHEY, CDR2 SMNVEV (reference sequence). The chain's CDR3 is CASSFVGTRWNSPLHF. CDR3 sequence (DNA): TGTGCCAGCAGTTTTGTAGGGACCCGATGGAATTCACCCCTCCACTTT.

The chain is built from TRBV6-6 and TRBJ1-2, with D possibly being TRBD1 (6 bases). Trimming left V 5 bases short and J 4 bases short, with 14 bases between. The CDR3 is 14 residues long. Looked up from germline, CDR1 is MNHNY and CDR2 is SVGAGI (reference sequence). This chain's CDR3 is CASSPTGPSYGYTF. The CDR3 bases are TGTGCCAGCAGTCCGACAGGCCCCAGCTATGGCTACACCTTC.

The chain joins TRBV4-2 to TRBJ2-3; 7 bases match TRBD2. The CDR3 loop spans 18 amino acids. V lost 0 bases and J lost 1; bases outside the gene matches: 10. Per the germline V gene, CDR1 is LGHNA and CDR2 is YNFKEQ. The CDR3 sequence is CASSQDWTRTPGTDTQYF. As DNA, the CDR3 is TGTGCCAGCAGCCAAGATTGGACTAGGACCCCCGGCACAGATACGCAGTATTTT.

This clone was seen once. With a far larger clone one base away, a read error is the likely cause. V and J are TRBV5-6 and TRBJ2-7; D perhaps matches TRBD2 (5 bases). Trimming removed 2 bases from V and 3 bases from J, with 9 bases in between. This CDR3 region has 13 residues. Germline values: CDR1 SGHDT, CDR2 YYEEEE. CDR3 nucleotides: TGTGCCAGCAGCTTCTCGGGAAACTACGAGCAGTACTTC. This encodes CASSFSGNYEQYF.

This clone is categorized as large. The chain uses TRBV19 and TRBJ2-1; D gene unclear. V was clipped by 5 bases and J by 5 bases, with 10 bases between them. The CDR3 sequence is 13 residues long. Germline loops: CDR1 LNHDA, CDR2 SQIVND (reference sequence). CDR3 nucleotides: TGTGCCAGTAGTCCCCACTACAACAATGAGCAGTTCTTC. Its translation: CASSPHYNNEQFF.

This rearrangement joins TRBV4-3 to TRBJ2-3; D is unclear. The CDR3 spans 15 residues. V gave up 1 base and J gave up 5 bases, with 13 bases separating them. Germline assignment: CDR1 LGHNA and CDR2 YSLEER. CDR3: CASSQVLRDQDTQYF. DNA for the CDR3: TGCGCCAGCAGCCAAGTATTGAGAGACCAAGATACGCAGTATTTT.

With respect to this clone: The junction shows a germline mismatch at one end, possibly a read error. The same CDR3 can be traced to other DNA sequences in this sample. The genes are TRBV2 and TRBJ1-1; tentative D call: TRBD1 (6 bases). The CDR3 runs to 12 residues. Per germline, CDR1 SNHLY and CDR2 FYNNEI. The CDR3 protein is CASLGRDTEAFF. In DNA form, the CDR3 reads TGTGCCAGCTTGGGGCGGGACACTGAGGCTTTCTTT.

The J gene is TRBJ2-1, the V gene TRBV6-1; 7 bases match TRBD2. The CDR3 extends over 16 amino acids. Germline CDR1 reads MNHNS; CDR2 reads SASEGT. V trimming: 4 bases; J trimming: 4 bases; junction bases outside the gene matches: 10. The CDR3 DNA reads TGTGCCAGCAGTGTCCCCAGGCTAGCGGTATACAATGAGCAGTTCTTC. Protein: CASSVPRLAVYNEQFF.

The chain has TRBV27 and TRBJ2-1, with D perhaps TRBD1 (6 bases). V lost 4 bases and J 0 bases, leaving 10 bases between the germline ends. This CDR3 is 15 amino acids long. Germline CDR1 MNHEY, CDR2 SMNVEV (reference sequence). CDR3 sequence reads: CASSSRDNSYNEQFF. CDR3 DNA: TGTGCCAGCAGTTCCCGGGACAACTCCTACAATGAGCAGTTCTTC.

The chain combines TRBV27 with TRBJ2-1; 8 nucleotides agree with TRBD2. This CDR3 region has 15 residues. Germline CDR1 MNHEY, CDR2 SMNVEV (reference sequence). The junction had 8 bases not matched to a gene; V was cut back by 6 bases and J by 4 bases. CDR3 region: CASSLGSGGYNEQFF. In nucleotides, the CDR3 is TGTGCCAGCAGCCTGGGGAGCGGGGGTTACAATGAGCAGTTCTTC.

V and J are TRBV9 and TRBJ2-7; D not certain. Germline CDR1 reads SGDLS; CDR2 reads YYNGEE. V shed 0 bases and J shed 3 bases, with 7 bases lying between them. The CDR3 covers 13 residues. DNA of the CDR3: TGTGCCAGCAGCGTAGGCGAGGACTACGAGCAGTACTTC. It translates to CASSVGEDYEQYF. Full variable domain (rest looked up from reference TRBV9 and TRBJ2-7): DSGVTQTPKHLITATGQRVTLRCSPRSGDLSVYWYQQSLDQGLQFLIQYYNGEERAKGNILERFSAQQFPDLHSELNLSSLELGDSALYFCASSVGEDYEQYFGPGTRLTVT.

The V call is TRBV5-1, the J call TRBJ2-7, with TRBD1 matching over 9 bases. The CDR3 has 14 residues. Germline V gene sequence: CDR1 SGHRS, CDR2 YFSETQ. The trim removed 2 bases at V and 3 bases at J, leaving 3 bases unmatched. The DNA of the CDR3 is TGCGCCAGCAGCTTTGGGGACAGGGACTACGAGCAGTACTTC. Encoded protein: CASSFGDRDYEQYF.

By proportion, this clone is medium-sized. This sequence joins TRBV4-1 and TRBJ1-2; tentative D call: TRBD1 (5 bases). The CDR3 is 12 residues long. With 1 base removed from V and 6 bases from J, the gap between germline ends came to 6 bases. Germline V gene lookup returns CDR1 MGHRA and CDR2 YSYEKL. CDR3 in DNA: TGCGCCAGCAGCCAAGCGGGGGATGGCTACACCTTC. Protein sequence: CASSQAGDGYTF.

In nucleotides, the CDR3 is TGTGCCAGCAGCACACGGACTAGCGGGATAACCAAAAACATTCAGTACTTC. The encoded protein is CASSTRTSGITKNIQYF. V is TRBV7-9 and J is TRBJ2-4; 12 nucleotides match TRBD2. CDR3 size: 17 residues. CDR1 SEHNR and CDR2 FQNEAQ come from the germline V gene (reference sequence). V lost 5 bases, J lost 2 bases, and 7 bases stayed unmatched.

The rearrangement joins TRBV10-2 to TRBJ1-2; unclear D gene. V lost 2 bases and J 1 base, leaving 14 bases between the germline ends. The length of the CDR3 is 16 residues. Germline V lookup: CDR1 WSHSY, CDR2 SAAADI. The CDR3 DNA is TGCGCCAGCAGTGAGAAGAGGTCGGCGCGTAACTATGGCTACACCTTC. Amino acids: CASSEKRSARNYGYTF.

The V gene is TRBV4-3, the J gene TRBJ2-7; perhaps TRBD2 as D (6 bases). This CDR3 spans 16 amino acids. Germline lookup yields CDR1 LGHNA and CDR2 YSLEER. V was pared by 0 bases and J by 2 bases, with 14 bases between. The CDR3 nucleotides are TGCGCCAGCAGCCAAGATCCCGGGACTGGAGCCTACGAGCAGTACTTC. This sequence encodes CASSQDPGTGAYEQYF.

The rearrangement uses TRBV7-8 and TRBJ2-7; 7 bases are a match to TRBD2. V was pared by 1 base and J by 0 bases, with 6 bases of the junction left unmatched. CDR1 is SGHVS and CDR2 is FQNEAQ in the germline V gene. This CDR3 is built from 16 residues. CDR3 loop: CASSLGPGTTSYEQYF. In DNA form, the CDR3 reads TGTGCCAGCAGCTTAGGCCCCGGGACTACCTCCTACGAGCAGTACTTC.

The CDR3 bases are TGCGCCAGCAGTCAAGGGGCCGGGCACACTGAAGCTTTCTTT. Amino acids: CASSQGAGHTEAFF. V and J are TRBV23-1 and TRBJ1-1, with D tentatively TRBD1 (5 bases). TRBV23-1 is known as an ORF, though its function is uncertain. V shed 2 bases and J shed 3 bases, with 10 bases lying between them. This CDR3 is 14 amino acids long.

V usage is TRBV27 and J usage is TRBJ2-3, with 9 bases aligning to TRBD2. V trimming: 4 bases; J trimming: 4 bases; junction bases outside the gene matches: 15. The CDR3 consists of 18 residues. Germline CDR1 is MNHEY and CDR2 is SMNVEV (reference sequence). The CDR3, as DNA: TGTGCCAGCAGTTACGACGGGGGTAGCGGGAGTCCCGCAGATACGCAGTATTTT. Translating gives CASSYDGGSGSPADTQYF.

This rearrangement joins TRBV7-8 to TRBJ2-7; D not certain. The V end lost 4 bases, the J end lost 2 bases, and 3 bases lay between the germline ends. The CDR3 consists of 11 residues. Per the germline V gene, CDR1 is SGHVS and CDR2 is FQNEAQ. CDR3 region: CASSSTYEQYF. CDR3 coding DNA: TGTGCCAGCAGCTCGACCTACGAGCAGTACTTC.

V usage is TRBV9 and J usage is TRBJ1-2; 9 bases are a match to TRBD1. This CDR3 is built from 15 residues. CDR1 is SGDLS, CDR2 YYNGEE, per germline. The V and J ends lost 1 base and 0 bases, in that order; junction bases with no gene match: 1. CDR3 region: CASSVTGGSNYGYTF. CDR3 bases: TGTGCCAGCAGCGTAACAGGGGGCTCTAACTATGGCTACACCTTC.

V usage is TRBV27 and J usage is TRBJ1-2; tentative D call: TRBD1 (6 bases). Trimming took off 5 bases at V and 4 bases at J, with 14 bases between the two ends. This CDR3 has 14 residues. CDR1 and CDR2 (germline): MNHEY, SMNVEV (reference sequence). The CDR3: CASSARGGGYGYTF. CDR3 DNA: TGTGCCAGCAGTGCCAGGGGTGGCGGCTATGGCTACACCTTC.

The chain combines TRBV19 with TRBJ2-5; the D gene is possibly TRBD2 (6 bases). Deletions cut 3 bases from V and 5 bases from J, with 19 bases between. The CDR3 length is 16 residues. Germline lookup yields CDR1 LNHDA and CDR2 SQIVND (reference sequence). Here the CDR3 reads CASSMLAGGFGETQYF. CDR3 nucleotide sequence: TGTGCCAGTAGTATGTTGGCCGGAGGGTTTGGGGAGACCCAGTACTTC.

The chain has TRBV13 and TRBJ2-1; D is unresolved. From germline, CDR1 is PRHDT and CDR2 FYEKMQ (reference sequence). The CDR3 extends over 16 amino acids. V was cut by 0 bases and J by 4 bases, with 13 bases left in between. For the CDR3, the DNA is TGTGCCAGCAGCTTAGGCGCAGGCGAGTGGTACAATGAGCAGTTCTTC. It yields the protein CASSLGAGEWYNEQFF.